The 25 T cell receptor beta chains reported below all come from one sample, sequenced in a study of cytomegalovirus exposure and HLA in healthy donors. Primers for the PCR totalled 60 Vbeta and 13 Jbeta. TCRdb's copy holds only in-frame clones and misses some; the assay was immunoSEQ multiplex PCR. This repertoire shows about 200,000 clones, under 85% found once; its top ten account for about 1.5%. The source material was PBMCs. Receptors originate from a man aged 45-60 years in good health and CMV-seronegative.

The rearrangement links TRBV11-3 to TRBJ2-7; 10 bases map to TRBD1. The V segment lost 3 bases and the J segment 5 bases; nucleotides outside the gene matches: 4. Germline V gives CDR1 SGHNT, CDR2 YENEEA. CDR3 length: 14 amino acids. CDR3 DNA: TGTGCCAGCAGCTTCACGACAGGGGGCAACGAGCAGTACTTC. Translation: CASSFTTGGNEQYF.

The chain joins TRBV9 to TRBJ2-5, with 8 bases matching TRBD2. Germline loops: CDR1 SGDLS, CDR2 YYNGEE. J gave up 5 bases and V 3 bases, and 9 bases lay outside the gene matches. CDR3 length: 15 amino acids. The CDR3 region is CASSGPYRGGETQYF. The CDR3 DNA follows: TGTGCCAGCAGCGGACCCTACCGGGGGGGGGAGACCCAGTACTTC.

The chain joins TRBV11-3 to TRBJ2-7, with a possible D match to TRBD1 (6 bases). CDR1 is SGHNT, CDR2 YENEEA, per germline. The V and J ends lost 1 base and 3 bases respectively, with 10 bases between them. This CDR3 region has 14 residues. The CDR3 bases are TGTGCCAGCAGCTTAGGGGCAGGGGACTACGAGCAGTACTTC. Translated, it gives CASSLGAGDYEQYF.

Points on this clone: Other DNA sequences of this sample code for an identical CDR3. This sequence joins TRBV7-8 and TRBJ1-1; 7 nucleotides align to TRBD1. The V gene's germline CDR1 is SGHVS and CDR2 FQNEAQ. This CDR3 is 16 amino acids long. The junction had 8 bases not matched to a gene; V was cut back by 3 bases and J by 1 base. CDR3 sequence: CASSFRQGGGNTEAFF. DNA for the CDR3: TGTGCCAGCAGCTTCCGACAGGGAGGAGGGAACACTGAAGCTTTCTTT.

The chain couples TRBV19 to TRBJ1-5, with D unresolved. V was trimmed by 5 bases and J by 6 bases, leaving 17 bases between them. Looked up from germline, CDR1 is LNHDA and CDR2 is SQIVND (reference sequence). This CDR3 spans 15 amino acids. The CDR3 DNA sequence: TGTGCCAGTAGTTCGCAGCCCCCGGGATCTCAGCCCCAGCATTTT. This encodes CASSSQPPGSQPQHF.

The V and J genes are TRBV6-4 and TRBJ1-1; a weak D match, TRBD1 (5 bases). The CDR3 is 13 residues long. The V end lost 2 bases, the J end lost 6 bases, and 10 bases lay between the germline ends. Germline CDR1 MRHNA, CDR2 SNTAGT. Here the CDR3 DNA reads TGTGCCAGCAGTGACCGAACGGGGGCTGAAGCTTTCTTT. It encodes CASSDRTGAEAFF.

A word on this clone: Relative to the germline gene, one junction end is altered; a read error may explain this. The genes are TRBV4-1 and TRBJ2-4, with D tentatively TRBD2 (6 bases). CDR3 length equals 17 residues. CDR1 is MGHRA and CDR2 is YSYEKL in the germline V gene. The chain's CDR3 is CASSQDPLALAKNSQYF. Written as DNA, the CDR3 is TGCGCCAGCAGCCAAGATCCACTAGCCCTAGCCAAAAACAGTCAGTACTTC.

This sequence joins TRBV28 and TRBJ1-2, with D unclear. Germline V lookup: CDR1 MDHEN, CDR2 SYDVKM. V was pared by 6 bases and J by 4 bases, with 12 bases between. The CDR3 spans 13 residues. CDR3 residues: CASSSAGGYGYTF. CDR3 nucleotides: TGTGCCAGCAGCTCAGCGGGAGGCTATGGCTACACCTTC.

To note about this clone: The junction departs from germline at one end; a sequencing error may be responsible. The chain combines TRBV28 with TRBJ2-1; 7 positions match TRBD2. Per the germline V gene, CDR1 is MDHEN and CDR2 is SYDVKM. The CDR3 is 14 amino acids. The CDR3 is CASSIHQTGGEEFF. In nucleotides, the CDR3 is TGTGCCAGCAGTATCCACCAGACGGGAGGTGAGGAGTTCTTC. The full variable domain, with the rest looked up from reference TRBV28 and TRBJ2-1, is DVKVTQSSRYLVKRTGEKVFLECVQDMDHENMFWYRQDPGLGLRLIYFSYDVKMKEKGDIPEGYSVSREKKERFSLILESASTNQTSMYLCASSIHQTGGEEFFGPGTRLTVL.

The V and J genes are TRBV6-1 and TRBJ2-2; 13 bases fit TRBD2. Germline CDR1 reads MNHNS; CDR2 reads SASEGT. The CDR3 runs to 16 residues. J gave up 7 bases and V 4 bases, and 6 bases lay outside the gene matches. The CDR3 reads CASSGGLAGADGELFF. DNA for the CDR3: TGTGCCAGCAGTGGCGGACTAGCGGGAGCTGACGGGGAGCTGTTTTTT.

This clone appeared a few times. This rearrangement joins TRBV27 to TRBJ2-1; 8 nucleotides agree with TRBD2. The CDR3 is 19 residues long. From germline, CDR1 is MNHEY and CDR2 SMNVEV (reference sequence). The V and J ends lost 6 bases and 0 bases, in that order; junction bases with no gene match: 16. The CDR3 region is CASRRTGTSLQSSYNEQFF. The CDR3, as DNA: TGTGCCAGCAGACGAACTGGGACTAGTTTACAGAGCTCCTACAATGAGCAGTTCTTC.

The V and J genes are TRBV18 and TRBJ2-2, with a tentative D call TRBD2 (6 bases). The CDR3 totals 15 residues. Trimming pared 5 bases from V and 5 bases from J, leaving 15 bases between. Germline lookup yields CDR1 KGHSH and CDR2 LQKENI. The CDR3 spells CASSWEEGLTGELFF. CDR3 nucleotide sequence: TGTGCCAGCTCATGGGAGGAGGGCCTAACCGGGGAGCTGTTTTTT. Based on the CDR3 plus reference TRBV18 and TRBJ2-2, the full variable domain is NAGVMQNPRHLVRRRGQEARLRCSPMKGHSHVYWYRQLPEEGLKFMVYLQKENIIDESGMPKERFSAEFPKEGPSILRIQQVVRGDSAAYFCASSWEEGLTGELFFGEGSRLTVL.

The chain recombines TRBV9 with TRBJ2-1, with 7 bases aligning to TRBD2. The CDR3 spans 15 residues. The V and J ends lost 0 bases and 8 bases, in that order; junction bases with no gene match: 8. The germline gives CDR1 SGDLS, CDR2 YYNGEE. The CDR3, as DNA: TGTGCCAGCAGCGTAGGACTTTCCCGGGAGGATGAGCAGTTCTTC. Translation gives CASSVGLSREDEQFF.

J is TRBJ1-1 and V is TRBV29-1, with 7 nucleotides matching TRBD1. The germline V gene encodes CDR1 SQVTM and CDR2 ANQGSEA. Trimming removed 6 bases from V and 5 bases from J; junction bases left unmatched: 9. The CDR3 spans 13 residues. This chain's CDR3 is CSVKDRRETEAFF. The CDR3 DNA sequence: TGCAGCGTGAAGGACAGGAGGGAGACTGAAGCTTTCTTT. Full variable domain (remainder filled in from reference TRBV29-1 and TRBJ1-1): SAVISQKPSRDICQRGTSLTIQCQVDSQVTMMFWYRQQPGQSLTLIATANQGSEATYESGFVIDKFPISRPNLTFSTLTVSNMSPEDSSIYLCSVKDRRETEAFFGQGTRLTVV.

This rearrangement joins TRBV7-9 to TRBJ2-1, with 13 bases lining up with TRBD2. The CDR3 runs to 17 residues. Germline V gene data show CDR1 as SEHNR and CDR2 as FQNEAQ (reference sequence). The trim removed 6 bases at V and 8 bases at J, leaving 13 bases unmatched. The CDR3 bases are TGTGCCAGCAGGTTCTTCCCTCTACTAGCGGGGGGGGATGAGCAGTTCTTC. Its protein product is CASRFFPLLAGGDEQFF.

This chain joins TRBV28 and TRBJ1-5; D remains unclear. The CDR3 is 12 residues long. With 8 bases removed from V and 2 bases from J, the gap between germline ends came to 7 bases. Germline V lookup: CDR1 MDHEN, CDR2 SYDVKM. The CDR3 DNA reads TGTGCCAGCGGAACAGGCAATCAGCCCCAGCATTTT. Residues: CASGTGNQPQHF. Full variable domain (remainder filled in from reference TRBV28 and TRBJ1-5): DVKVTQSSRYLVKRTGEKVFLECVQDMDHENMFWYRQDPGLGLRLIYFSYDVKMKEKGDIPEGYSVSREKKERFSLILESASTNQTSMYLCASGTGNQPQHFGDGTRLSIL.

The V gene is TRBV5-1, the J gene TRBJ2-7; 8 bases match TRBD1. Unmatched junction bases numbered 8, after V lost 6 bases and J lost 3 bases. Germline-derived CDR1 and CDR2 are SGHRS and YFSETQ. The CDR3 runs to 14 residues. CDR3 in amino acids: CASNTGGNSYEQYF. CDR3 DNA sequence: TGCGCCAGCAACACAGGGGGGAACAGCTACGAGCAGTACTTC.

As DNA, the CDR3 is TGTGCCAGCCACCGAGGGGGCGACACCGGGGAGCTGTTTTTT. As protein: CASHRGGDTGELFF. This chain links TRBV28 with TRBJ2-2; TRBD1 matches 7 bases. V lost 8 bases and J lost 3; bases outside the gene matches: 6. Germline V gives CDR1 MDHEN, CDR2 SYDVKM. This CDR3 has 14 residues.

J is TRBJ2-1 and V is TRBV21-1; no DNA check was done on the table's D call, TRBD2. TRBV21-1 corresponds to a pseudogene. The CDR3 totals 18 residues. For the CDR3, the DNA is TGTGCCAGCAGCACTGGGACTTCACCTCGGAGCTCCTACAATGAGCAGTTCTTC. Translation gives CASSTGTSPRSSYNEQFF.

The CDR3 nucleotides read TGCGCCAGCAGCTCGGGACTAGCGGGAGGACGAGAGACCCAGTACTTC. The encoded protein is CASSSGLAGGRETQYF. The rearrangement links TRBV5-1 to TRBJ2-5; 15 bases agree with TRBD2. The CDR3 covers 16 residues. The V segment lost 3 bases and the J segment 4 bases; nucleotides outside the gene matches: 4. The germline CDR1 and CDR2 sequences are SGHRS and YFSETQ.

V and J are TRBV4-1 and TRBJ1-1; D unclear. The CDR3 extends over 13 amino acids. Germline V gene lookup returns CDR1 MGHRA and CDR2 YSYEKL. V dropped 4 bases and J dropped 4 bases, with 10 bases sitting between them. The CDR3 DNA reads as TGCGCCAGCAGCCGAGGCGATCTCACTGAAGCTTTCTTT. Translation gives CASSRGDLTEAFF.

V gene TRBV6-6 combines with J gene TRBJ1-1, with D unresolved. Germline V gene sequence: CDR1 MNHNY, CDR2 SVGAGI (reference sequence). This CDR3 region has 14 residues. Between the trimmed V and J ends, which lost 5 bases and 1 base, there was a span of 11 bases. CDR3 sequence reads: CASSSTRGNTEAFF. DNA for the CDR3: TGTGCCAGCAGTAGCACACGGGGGAACACTGAAGCTTTCTTT.

V gene TRBV5-1 combines with J gene TRBJ2-7; D may be TRBD1 (6 bases). Germline V gene data show CDR1 as SGHRS and CDR2 as YFSETQ. This CDR3 contains 14 residues. Trimming took 0 bases from V and 0 from J, leaving 7 bases between them. CDR3 nucleotides: TGCGCCAGCAGCTTGGAACAGGGCTCCTACGAGCAGTACTTC. Amino acids: CASSLEQGSYEQYF.

The chain carries TRBV10-3 and TRBJ2-2; 11 nucleotides match TRBD2. CDR3 length: 15 amino acids. The V segment lost 10 bases and the J segment 1 base; nucleotides outside the gene matches: 5. The germline V gene encodes CDR1 ENHRY and CDR2 SYGVKD. The CDR3 sequence: CATKGTSGNTGELFF. DNA for the CDR3: TGTGCCACCAAAGGGACTAGCGGGAACACCGGGGAGCTGTTTTTT.

The chain recombines TRBV7-9 with TRBJ2-3; maybe TRBD2 (6 bases). Looked up from germline, CDR1 is SEHNR and CDR2 is FQNEAQ (reference sequence). Trimming cost V 4 bases and J 0 bases, with 14 bases left between them. This CDR3 contains 16 residues. CDR3 coding DNA: TGTGCCAGCAGCTCCTGGGACTCTCAGAGCACAGATACGCAGTATTTT. This encodes CASSSWDSQSTDTQYF.